This TCR beta chain was identified during a study of spatial heterogeneity in lung cancer. Regarding time point: blood at routine non-recurrence follow-up after resection. V gave up 4 bases and J gave up 2 bases, with 9 bases separating them. This CDR3 has 13 amino acids. TCRdb analysed the 5' RACE reads with MiXCR anew, one entry per CDR3 protein. The sample contains roughly 110,000 distinct CDR3 sequences, roughly 10% of which appear only once. The material sequenced was PBMCs, taken at follow-up. The TCR was taken from a female donor with early-stage non-small cell lung cancer. This chain connects TRBV5-3 to TRBJ2-5; D not resolved. TRBV5-3 counts as an open reading frame of uncertain function. The CDR3 DNA reads TGTGCCAGAAGCGGGCGCCGGCAAGAGACCCAGTACTTC. Its protein is CARSGRRQETQYF.